These T cell receptor beta chains were read from a single sample in a study of Graves' ophthalmopathy and Graves' hyperthyroidism. TCRdb processed the multiplex PCR reads anew with MiXCR; each CDR3 protein has one entry. The repertoire holds 1 million to 1.3 million distinct CDR3 sequences, about 38% seen once, with over 8.5% in the top ten. Sequenced sample: peripheral blood or thyroid tissue (not recorded which). These receptors were collected from an adult man with Graves' hyperthyroidism. CDR3s include the opening cysteine and the closing phenylalanine or tryptophan. D genes are given only for firm matches. The size field is filled for only some rows; it gives once, few, many or a size class.

size	V	D	J	DNA	CDR3
NA	TRBV29-1	NA	TRBJ2-2	TGCAGCGTTGAACGGCAGGGAGTTCCAAACACCAGGGAGCTGTTTTTT	CSVERQGVPNTRELFF
few	TRBV9	NA	TRBJ2-7	TGTGCCACGAGCATTGCACTTGCCTACGAGCAGTACTTC	CATSIALAYEQYF
NA	TRBV7-2	TRBD2	TRBJ2-3	TGTGCCAGCAGCTTAATTAGGGCTAGCGGGACCACAGATACGCAGTATTTT	CASSLIRASGTTDTQYF
few	TRBV7-8	NA	TRBJ1-6	TGTGCCAGCAGTCAGTATAATTCACCCCTCCACTTT	CASSQYNSPLHF
many	TRBV25-1	NA	TRBJ1-5	TGTGCCAGCAGTGAATCCAGGGGAGGCAATCAGCCCCAGCATTTT	CASSESRGGNQPQHF
few	TRBV20-1	NA	TRBJ2-7	TGCAGTGCTGGATCGACTAGAGGAACCTACGAGCAGTACTTC	CSAGSTRGTYEQYF
NA	TRBV2	NA	TRBJ1-1	TGTGCCAGCGGAATTGAAGCTTTCTTT	CASGIEAFF
NA	TRBV11-2	TRBD1	TRBJ2-5	TGTGCCAGCAGCTCTATCCGGGACAGGGACCAAGAGACCCAGTACTTC	CASSSIRDRDQETQYF
many	TRBV7-2	TRBD1	TRBJ2-6	TGTGCCAGCAGCTCCGGGACAGGTTCTGGGGCCAACGTCCTGACTTTC	CASSSGTGSGANVLTF
NA	TRBV10-3	NA	TRBJ1-2	TGTGCCATCAGTGAGTCGAGAGGGGTAGGGTATGGCTACACCTTC	CAISESRGVGYGYTF
many	TRBV20-1	NA	TRBJ2-5	TGCAGTGCTAGAGATGTCAGGGCCGAGGTCCAGTACTTC	CSARDVRAEVQYF
NA	TRBV7-9	NA	TRBJ2-7	TGTGCCAGCAGCCCCGCGGAGGGTAAGCTCTACGAGCAGTACTTC	CASSPAEGKLYEQYF
many	TRBV20-1	TRBD1	TRBJ2-7	TGCAGTGCTAGAGAGGGACGACAGGGCTCCTACGAGCAGTACTTC	CSAREGRQGSYEQYF
NA	TRBV30	NA	TRBJ2-6	TGTGCCTCCCAGGGGAGCTCTGGGGCCAACGTCCTGACTTTC	CASQGSSGANVLTF
few	TRBV7-2	TRBD2	TRBJ2-5	TGTGCCAGCAGCTCTGGGACTAGCGGGGGCCGTAGGCGGGAGACCCAGTACTTC	CASSSGTSGGRRRETQYF
many	TRBV29-1	NA	TRBJ1-1	TGCAGCGTCGAGGGGCAGGTGGTCCCCCATGAAGCTTTCTTT	CSVEGQVVPHEAFF
NA	TRBV14	TRBD2	TRBJ2-5	TGTGCCAGCAGCTCACTAGCGGGATCTGGGCAAGAGACCCAGTACTTC	CASSSLAGSGQETQYF
few	TRBV5-1	NA	TRBJ2-2	TGCGCCAGCAGCCCGCGGGTCAACGGGGAGCTGTTTTTT	CASSPRVNGELFF
many	TRBV7-8	NA	TRBJ2-5	TGTGCCAGCAGCTTAAACACAGTAAGGCAAGAGACCCAGTACTTC	CASSLNTVRQETQYF
many	TRBV29-1	NA	TRBJ2-7	TGCAGCGTTGAGGCCGACGCAACCTACGAGCAGTACTTC	CSVEADATYEQYF
many	TRBV10-3	NA	TRBJ2-7	TGTGCCATCAGTGGGATCTCTCCCGATAGCTCCTACGAGCAGTACTTC	CAISGISPDSSYEQYF
once	TRBV30	TRBD2	TRBJ2-5	TGTGCCTGGAGTTATAGGCCTAGCGGTTATGAGGAGACCCAGTACTTC	CAWSYRPSGYEETQYF
NA	TRBV27	NA	TRBJ1-5	TGTGCCAGCAGTTTATTCGGAGGGTTAGGACAGCCCCAGCATTTT	CASSLFGGLGQPQHF
NA	TRBV2	TRBD2	TRBJ2-7	TGTGCCAGCAGGAGGCTAGCGGGGACACTCTACGAGCAGTACTTC	CASRRLAGTLYEQYF
once	TRBV7-2	NA	TRBJ1-1	TGTGCCAGCAGCATCGGCGGCAGGGAGAATGAAGCTTTCTTT	CASSIGGRENEAFF
once	TRBV18	TRBD1	TRBJ1-6	TGTGCCAGCTCACGCCGACAGGGTCGCGATAATTCACCCCTCCACTTT	CASSRRQGRDNSPLHF
many	TRBV29-1	NA	TRBJ1-1	TGCAGCGTCCGGTGGATGAACACTGAAGCTTTCTTT	CSVRWMNTEAFF
once	TRBV28	TRBD2	TRBJ2-7	TGTGCCAGCAGTTCCCCCGGGACTAGCGGAAGTTACGAGCAGTACTTC	CASSSPGTSGSYEQYF
NA	TRBV7-2	TRBD1	TRBJ2-1	TGTGCCGCGGGCCTCGGACAGGGGGCGAATGAGCAGTTCTTC	CAAGLGQGANEQFF
NA	TRBV29-1	NA	TRBJ1-5	TGCAGCGTTGCCCCGTCAGTCAATCAGCCCCAGCATTTT	CSVAPSVNQPQHF
many	TRBV10-3	NA	TRBJ2-5	TGTGCCATCAGTTCCCCTGAGAGCGCCCAAGAGACCCAGTACTTC	CAISSPESAQETQYF
many	TRBV10-1	NA	TRBJ2-2	TGCGCCAGCAGTGAGAGTACGGAGAACACCGGGGAGCTGTTTTTT	CASSESTENTGELFF
NA	TRBV25-1	NA	TRBJ2-2	TGTGCCAGCACGACTCCCGTAGGGGAGCTGTTTTTT	CASTTPVGELFF
NA	TRBV5-4	NA	TRBJ1-2	TGTGCCAGCAGCTTGACTAGGGTTTCAGGCTACACCTTC	CASSLTRVSGYTF
many	TRBV10-3	NA	TRBJ2-7	TGTGCCATCAGTGAGTCGGGCGGCGTATCCTACGAGCAGTACTTC	CAISESGGVSYEQYF
many	TRBV29-1	TRBD1	TRBJ2-7	TGCAGCGTTGAAGATAACAGGGGAAACGAGCAGTACTTC	CSVEDNRGNEQYF
many	TRBV12-3/TRBV12-4	NA	TRBJ1-5	TGTGCCAGCAGTTTATCATCTGGGGGCAATCAGCCCCAGCATTTT	CASSLSSGGNQPQHF
NA	TRBV9	TRBD1	TRBJ2-5	TGTGCCAGCAGCGTAGATGGGACAGGGGAGGAGACCCAGTACTTC	CASSVDGTGEETQYF
NA	TRBV9	NA	TRBJ2-7	TGTGCCAGCAGCGTAGGGCAGGGGGGACCCTACGAGCAGTACTTC	CASSVGQGGPYEQYF
NA	TRBV25-1	NA	TRBJ1-5	TGTGCCAGCAGTGAATTCCCGGGGCCCCAGCATTTT	CASSEFPGPQHF
many	TRBV15	NA	TRBJ2-7	TGTGCCACCAGCAGAGCTCTGAGCTCCTACGAGCAGTACTTC	CATSRALSSYEQYF
NA	TRBV12-3/TRBV12-4	NA	TRBJ1-4	TGTGCCAGCAGTTTTTCCGGGGGAGGTAAACTGTTTTTT	CASSFSGGGKLFF
many	TRBV2	NA	TRBJ1-5	TGTGCCAGCAGCGCCGGACAGATAAGCAATCAGCCCCAGCATTTT	CASSAGQISNQPQHF